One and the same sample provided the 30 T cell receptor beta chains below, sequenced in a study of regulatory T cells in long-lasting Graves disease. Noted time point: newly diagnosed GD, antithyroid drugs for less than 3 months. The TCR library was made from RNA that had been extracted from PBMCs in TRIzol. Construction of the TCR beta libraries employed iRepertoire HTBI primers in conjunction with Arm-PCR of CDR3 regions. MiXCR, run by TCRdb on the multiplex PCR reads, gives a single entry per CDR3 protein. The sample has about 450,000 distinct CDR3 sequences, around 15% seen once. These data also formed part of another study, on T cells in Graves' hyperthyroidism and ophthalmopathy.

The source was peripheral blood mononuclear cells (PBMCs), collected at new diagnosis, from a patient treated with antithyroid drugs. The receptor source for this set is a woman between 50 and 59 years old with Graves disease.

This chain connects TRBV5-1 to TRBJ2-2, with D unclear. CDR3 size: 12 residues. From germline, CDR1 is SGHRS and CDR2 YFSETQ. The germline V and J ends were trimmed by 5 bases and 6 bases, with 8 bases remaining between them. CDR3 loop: CASRYWAGELFF. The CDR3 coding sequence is TGCGCCAGCAGGTATTGGGCCGGGGAGCTGTTTTTT.

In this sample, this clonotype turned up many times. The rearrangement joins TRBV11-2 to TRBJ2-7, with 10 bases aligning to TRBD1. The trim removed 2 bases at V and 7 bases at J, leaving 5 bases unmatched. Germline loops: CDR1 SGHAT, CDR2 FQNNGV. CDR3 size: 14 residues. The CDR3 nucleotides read TGTGCCAGCAGCTTACAAGACAGGGGGCGGGAGCAGTACTTC. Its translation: CASSLQDRGREQYF.

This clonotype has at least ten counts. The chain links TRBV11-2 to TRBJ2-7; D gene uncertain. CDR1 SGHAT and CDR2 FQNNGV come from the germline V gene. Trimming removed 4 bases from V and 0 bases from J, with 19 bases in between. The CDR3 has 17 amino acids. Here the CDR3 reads CASSSLHWVPGSYEQYF. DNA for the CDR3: TGTGCCAGCAGCTCCCTCCACTGGGTTCCCGGCTCCTACGAGCAGTACTTC. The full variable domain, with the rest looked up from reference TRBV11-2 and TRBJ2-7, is EAGVAQSPRYKIIEKRQSVAFWCNPISGHATLYWYQQILGQGPKLLIQFQNNGVVDDSQLPKDRFSAERLKGVDSTLKIQPAKLEDSAVYLCASSSLHWVPGSYEQYFGPGTRLTVT.

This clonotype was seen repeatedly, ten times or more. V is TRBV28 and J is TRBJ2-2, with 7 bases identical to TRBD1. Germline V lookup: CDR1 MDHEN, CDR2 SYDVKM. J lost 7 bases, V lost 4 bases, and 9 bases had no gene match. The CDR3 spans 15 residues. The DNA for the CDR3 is TGTGCCAGCAGTTCGAGACAGGGATGGCTCGGGGAGCTGTTTTTT. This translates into CASSSRQGWLGELFF.

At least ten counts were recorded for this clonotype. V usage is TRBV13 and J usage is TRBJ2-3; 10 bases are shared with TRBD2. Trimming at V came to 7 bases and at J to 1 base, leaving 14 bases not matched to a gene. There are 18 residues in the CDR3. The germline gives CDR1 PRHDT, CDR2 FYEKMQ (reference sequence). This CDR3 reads CASKPPSGSSHGTDTQYF. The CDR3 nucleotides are TGTGCCAGCAAGCCCCCTAGCGGGAGTTCCCACGGCACAGATACGCAGTATTTT.

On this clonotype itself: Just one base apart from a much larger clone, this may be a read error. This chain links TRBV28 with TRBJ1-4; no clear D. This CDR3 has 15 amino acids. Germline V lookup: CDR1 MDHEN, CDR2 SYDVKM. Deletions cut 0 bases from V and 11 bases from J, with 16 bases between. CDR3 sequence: CASSLWSGRSGKLFF. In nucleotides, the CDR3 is TGTGCCAGCAGTTTATGGTCGGGCAGGTCGGGGAAACTGTTTTTT.

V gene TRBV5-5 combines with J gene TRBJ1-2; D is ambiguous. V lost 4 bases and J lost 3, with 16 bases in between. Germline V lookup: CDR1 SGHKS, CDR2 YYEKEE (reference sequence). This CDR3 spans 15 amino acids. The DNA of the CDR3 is TGTGCCAGCAGCCAAAGGGTGGCAGCGGACTATGGCTACACCTTC. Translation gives CASSQRVAADYGYTF.

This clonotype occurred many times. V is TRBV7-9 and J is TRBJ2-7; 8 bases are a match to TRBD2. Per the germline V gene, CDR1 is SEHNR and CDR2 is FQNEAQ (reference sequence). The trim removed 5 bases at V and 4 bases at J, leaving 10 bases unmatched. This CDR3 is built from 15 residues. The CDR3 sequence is CASSRPAGVEYEQYF. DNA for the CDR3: TGTGCCAGCAGCCGACCAGCGGGAGTCGAGTACGAGCAGTACTTC.

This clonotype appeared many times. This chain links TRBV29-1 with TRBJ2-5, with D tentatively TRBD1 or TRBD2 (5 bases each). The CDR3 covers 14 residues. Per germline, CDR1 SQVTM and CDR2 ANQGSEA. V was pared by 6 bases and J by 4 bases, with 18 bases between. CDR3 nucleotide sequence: TGCAGCGTCGCCCATTGGGAAGGGACAGAGACCCAGTACTTC. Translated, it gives CSVAHWEGTETQYF. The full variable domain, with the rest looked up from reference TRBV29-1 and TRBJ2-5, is SAVISQKPSRDICQRGTSLTIQCQVDSQVTMMFWYRQQPGQSLTLIATANQGSEATYESGFVIDKFPISRPNLTFSTLTVSNMSPEDSSIYLCSVAHWEGTETQYFGPGTRLLVL.

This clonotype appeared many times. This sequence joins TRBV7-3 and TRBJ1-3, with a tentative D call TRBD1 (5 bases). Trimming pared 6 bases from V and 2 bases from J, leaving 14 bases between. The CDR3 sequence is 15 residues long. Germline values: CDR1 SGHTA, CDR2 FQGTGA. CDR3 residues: CASSPAPGTGNTIYF. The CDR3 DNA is TGTGCCAGCAGTCCCGCACCAGGGACTGGAAACACCATATATTTT. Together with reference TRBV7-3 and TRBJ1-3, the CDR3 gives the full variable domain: GAGVSQTPSNKVTEKGKYVELRCDPISGHTALYWYRQSLGQGPEFLIYFQGTGAADDSGLPNDRFFAVRPEGSVSTLKIQRTERGDSAVYLCASSPAPGTGNTIYFGEGSWLTVV.

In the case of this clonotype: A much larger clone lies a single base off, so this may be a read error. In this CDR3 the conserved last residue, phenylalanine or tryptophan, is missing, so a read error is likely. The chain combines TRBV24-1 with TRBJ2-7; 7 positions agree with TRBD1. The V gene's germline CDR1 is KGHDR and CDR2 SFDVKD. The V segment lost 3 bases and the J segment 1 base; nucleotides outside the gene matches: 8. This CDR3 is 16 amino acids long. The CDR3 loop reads CATSDNRDRASYEQYY. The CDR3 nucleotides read TGTGCCACCAGTGATAACCGGGACAGAGCTTCCTACGAGCAGTACTAC.

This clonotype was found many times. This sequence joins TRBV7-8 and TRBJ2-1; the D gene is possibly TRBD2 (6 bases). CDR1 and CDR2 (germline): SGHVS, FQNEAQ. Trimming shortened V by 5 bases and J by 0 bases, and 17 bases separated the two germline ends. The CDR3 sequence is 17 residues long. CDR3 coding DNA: TGTGCCAGCAGCCCACTACGCGGGGTGAGCTCCTACAATGAGCAGTTCTTC. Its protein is CASSPLRGVSSYNEQFF.

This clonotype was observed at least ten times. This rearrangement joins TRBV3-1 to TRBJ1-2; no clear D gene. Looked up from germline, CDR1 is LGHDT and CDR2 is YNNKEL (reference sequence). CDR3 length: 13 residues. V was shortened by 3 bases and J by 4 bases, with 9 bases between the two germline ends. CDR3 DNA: TGTGCCAGCAGCCAGGGTTCCGGCTATGGCTACACCTTC. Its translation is CASSQGSGYGYTF.

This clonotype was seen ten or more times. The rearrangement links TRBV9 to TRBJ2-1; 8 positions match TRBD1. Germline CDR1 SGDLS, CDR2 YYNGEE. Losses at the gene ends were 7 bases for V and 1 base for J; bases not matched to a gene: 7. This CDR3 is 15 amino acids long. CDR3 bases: TGTGCCAGCGGTACAGGGGGAATATCCTACAATGAGCAGTTCTTC. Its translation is CASGTGGISYNEQFF.

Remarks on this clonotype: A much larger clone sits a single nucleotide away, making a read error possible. CDR3: CASSTVTGEEKLFF. In nucleotides, the CDR3 is TGTGCCAGTAGTACCGTGACAGGTGAAGAAAAACTGTTTTTT. The rearrangement links TRBV19 to TRBJ1-4; perhaps TRBD1 as D (6 bases). The germline V and J ends were trimmed by 4 bases and 8 bases, with 14 bases remaining between them. Germline CDR1 reads LNHDA; CDR2 reads SQIVND (reference sequence). The CDR3 extends over 14 amino acids.

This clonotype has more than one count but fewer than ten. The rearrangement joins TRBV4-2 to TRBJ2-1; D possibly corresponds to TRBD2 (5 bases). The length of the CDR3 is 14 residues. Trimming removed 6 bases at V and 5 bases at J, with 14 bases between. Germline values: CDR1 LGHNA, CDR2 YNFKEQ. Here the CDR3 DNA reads TGTGCCAGCAGACTACTAGGGTCCCACAATGAGCAGTTCTTC. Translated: CASRLLGSHNEQFF.

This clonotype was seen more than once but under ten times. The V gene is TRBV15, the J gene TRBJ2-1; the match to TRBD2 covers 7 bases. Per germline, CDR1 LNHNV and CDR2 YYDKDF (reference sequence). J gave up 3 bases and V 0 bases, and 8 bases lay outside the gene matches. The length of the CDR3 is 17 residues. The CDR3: CATSRERLAELYNEQFF. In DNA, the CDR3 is TGTGCCACCAGCAGAGAAAGGCTAGCGGAACTCTACAATGAGCAGTTCTTC.

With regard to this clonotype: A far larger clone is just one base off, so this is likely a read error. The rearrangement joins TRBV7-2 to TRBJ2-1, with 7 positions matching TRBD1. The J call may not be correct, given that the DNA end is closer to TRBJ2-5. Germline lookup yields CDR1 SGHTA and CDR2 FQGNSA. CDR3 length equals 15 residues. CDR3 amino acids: CASGFTGEPQETQYF. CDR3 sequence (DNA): TGTGCCAGCGGCTTTACAGGGGAGCCCCAAGAGACCCAGTACTTC.

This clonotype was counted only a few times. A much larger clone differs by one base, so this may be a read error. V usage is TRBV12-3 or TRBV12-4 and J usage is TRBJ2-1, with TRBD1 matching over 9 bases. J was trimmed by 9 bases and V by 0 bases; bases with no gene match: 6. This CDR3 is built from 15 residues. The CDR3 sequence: CASSLAGTGPSEQFF. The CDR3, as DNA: TGTGCCAGCAGTTTAGCCGGGACAGGGCCCAGTGAGCAGTTCTTC.

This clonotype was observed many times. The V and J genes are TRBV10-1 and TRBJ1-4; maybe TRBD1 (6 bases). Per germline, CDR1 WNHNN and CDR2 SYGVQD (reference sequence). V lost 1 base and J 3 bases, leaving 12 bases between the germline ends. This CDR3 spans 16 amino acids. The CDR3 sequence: CASSEYNGTPNEKLFF. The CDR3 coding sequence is TGCGCCAGCAGTGAGTACAACGGGACACCTAATGAAAAACTGTTTTTT.

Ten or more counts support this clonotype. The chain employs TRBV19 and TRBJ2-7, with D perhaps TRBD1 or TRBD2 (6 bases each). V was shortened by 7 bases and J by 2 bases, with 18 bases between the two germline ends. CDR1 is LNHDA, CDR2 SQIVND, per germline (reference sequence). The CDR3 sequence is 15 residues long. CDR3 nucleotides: TGTGCCAGTAAGTATCGGGAGACAGGCGCCTACGAGCAGTACTTC. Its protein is CASKYRETGAYEQYF.

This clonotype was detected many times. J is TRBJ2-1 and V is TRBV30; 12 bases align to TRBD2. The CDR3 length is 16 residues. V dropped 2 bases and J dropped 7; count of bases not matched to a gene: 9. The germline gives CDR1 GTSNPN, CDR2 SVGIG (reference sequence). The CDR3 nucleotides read TGTGCCTGGAGTCCAGGGCTAGCGGGAGGGTTGAATGAGCAGTTCTTC. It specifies CAWSPGLAGGLNEQFF.

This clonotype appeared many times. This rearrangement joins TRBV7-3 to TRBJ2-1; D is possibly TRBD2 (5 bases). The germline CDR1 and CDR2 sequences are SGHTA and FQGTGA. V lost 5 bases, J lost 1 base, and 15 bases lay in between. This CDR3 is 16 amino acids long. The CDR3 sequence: CASSENAAGSYNEQFF. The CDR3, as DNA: TGTGCCAGCAGCGAAAATGCGGCGGGTTCCTACAATGAGCAGTTCTTC.

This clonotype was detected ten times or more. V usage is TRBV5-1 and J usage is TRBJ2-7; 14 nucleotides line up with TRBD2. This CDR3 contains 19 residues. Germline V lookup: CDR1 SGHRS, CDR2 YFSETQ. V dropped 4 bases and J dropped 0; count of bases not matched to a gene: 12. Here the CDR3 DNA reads TGCGCCAGCAGCAAAGGAACCGGGACTAGCGGGAGTTTCTCCTACGAGCAGTACTTC. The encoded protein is CASSKGTGTSGSFSYEQYF.

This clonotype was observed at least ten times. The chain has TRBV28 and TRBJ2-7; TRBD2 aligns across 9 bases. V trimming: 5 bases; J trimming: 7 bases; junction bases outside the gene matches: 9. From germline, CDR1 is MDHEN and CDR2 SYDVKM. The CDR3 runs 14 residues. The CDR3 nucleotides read TGTGCCAGCAGTAAACCGGGACTAGCTAAGGAGCAGTACTTC. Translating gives CASSKPGLAKEQYF.

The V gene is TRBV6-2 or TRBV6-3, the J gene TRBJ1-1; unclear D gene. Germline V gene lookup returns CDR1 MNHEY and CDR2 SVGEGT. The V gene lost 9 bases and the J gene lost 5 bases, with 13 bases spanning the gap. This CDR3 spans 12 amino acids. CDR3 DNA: TGTGCCAGTGGGCCCGGCGGGACTGAAGCTTTCTTT. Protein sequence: CASGPGGTEAFF.

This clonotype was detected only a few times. CDR3 region: CASSSRWGKAFF. In DNA, the CDR3 is TGTGCCAGCAGTTCCCGCTGGGGTAAAGCTTTCTTT. The chain has TRBV6-2 or TRBV6-3 and TRBJ1-1, with D unclear. From germline, CDR1 is MNHEY and CDR2 SVGEGT. Trimming cost V 4 bases and J 9 bases, with 12 bases left between them. The CDR3 loop spans 12 amino acids.

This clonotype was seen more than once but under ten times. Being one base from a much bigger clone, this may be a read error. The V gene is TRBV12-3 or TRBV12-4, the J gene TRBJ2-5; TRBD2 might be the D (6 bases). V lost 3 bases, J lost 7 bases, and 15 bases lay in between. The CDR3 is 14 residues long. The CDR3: CASSFGGELATQYF. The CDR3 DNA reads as TGTGCCAGCAGTTTTGGAGGGGAACTCGCGACCCAGTACTTC.

CDR3 DNA: TGTGCCAGCAGTCCACCCTCCCTAGGGCAGGGGGCTGAGACCCAGTACTTC. Amino acids: CASSPPSLGQGAETQYF. The chain recombines TRBV27 with TRBJ2-1; 8 nucleotides line up with TRBD1. The end of the DNA fits TRBJ2-5 better, so the J call may be wrong. The CDR3 runs 17 residues. Germline V gene lookup returns CDR1 MNHEY and CDR2 SMNVEV (reference sequence).

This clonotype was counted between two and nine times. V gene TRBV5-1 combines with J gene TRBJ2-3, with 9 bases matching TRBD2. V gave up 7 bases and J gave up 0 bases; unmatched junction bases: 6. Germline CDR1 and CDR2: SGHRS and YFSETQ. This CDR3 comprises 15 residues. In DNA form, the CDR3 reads TGCGCCAGCCGGACTAGCGTTAGTAGCACAGATACGCAGTATTTT. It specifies CASRTSVSSTDTQYF.